This TCR beta chain was recorded in a study of T cells in narcolepsy. Study conclusions and caveats: Same-patient CSF and blood CD4+ T cell clonotypes included HCRT-specific and TRIB2-specific autoreactive ones.

From germline, CDR1 is SGHRS and CDR2 YFSETQ. The V segment lost 4 bases and the J segment 4 bases; nucleotides outside the gene matches: 6. The CDR3 sequence is 14 residues long. This clone was counted once. As yet, its antigen is unknown. Clones were read by immunoSEQ multiplex PCR, and TCRdb kept only the in-frame ones, dropping some. The sample holds around 30,000 clones; roughly 77% are singletons and the top ten take around 2.5%. The source is a human donor in good health. This chain connects TRBV5-1 to TRBJ1-1, with TRBD1 identical over 8 bases. The sample was memory (CD45RA-) CD4+ T cells from blood. The CDR3 is CASSIGTGGTEAFF. The CDR3 coding sequence is TGCGCCAGCAGCATCGGGACAGGCGGCACTGAAGCTTTCTTT.